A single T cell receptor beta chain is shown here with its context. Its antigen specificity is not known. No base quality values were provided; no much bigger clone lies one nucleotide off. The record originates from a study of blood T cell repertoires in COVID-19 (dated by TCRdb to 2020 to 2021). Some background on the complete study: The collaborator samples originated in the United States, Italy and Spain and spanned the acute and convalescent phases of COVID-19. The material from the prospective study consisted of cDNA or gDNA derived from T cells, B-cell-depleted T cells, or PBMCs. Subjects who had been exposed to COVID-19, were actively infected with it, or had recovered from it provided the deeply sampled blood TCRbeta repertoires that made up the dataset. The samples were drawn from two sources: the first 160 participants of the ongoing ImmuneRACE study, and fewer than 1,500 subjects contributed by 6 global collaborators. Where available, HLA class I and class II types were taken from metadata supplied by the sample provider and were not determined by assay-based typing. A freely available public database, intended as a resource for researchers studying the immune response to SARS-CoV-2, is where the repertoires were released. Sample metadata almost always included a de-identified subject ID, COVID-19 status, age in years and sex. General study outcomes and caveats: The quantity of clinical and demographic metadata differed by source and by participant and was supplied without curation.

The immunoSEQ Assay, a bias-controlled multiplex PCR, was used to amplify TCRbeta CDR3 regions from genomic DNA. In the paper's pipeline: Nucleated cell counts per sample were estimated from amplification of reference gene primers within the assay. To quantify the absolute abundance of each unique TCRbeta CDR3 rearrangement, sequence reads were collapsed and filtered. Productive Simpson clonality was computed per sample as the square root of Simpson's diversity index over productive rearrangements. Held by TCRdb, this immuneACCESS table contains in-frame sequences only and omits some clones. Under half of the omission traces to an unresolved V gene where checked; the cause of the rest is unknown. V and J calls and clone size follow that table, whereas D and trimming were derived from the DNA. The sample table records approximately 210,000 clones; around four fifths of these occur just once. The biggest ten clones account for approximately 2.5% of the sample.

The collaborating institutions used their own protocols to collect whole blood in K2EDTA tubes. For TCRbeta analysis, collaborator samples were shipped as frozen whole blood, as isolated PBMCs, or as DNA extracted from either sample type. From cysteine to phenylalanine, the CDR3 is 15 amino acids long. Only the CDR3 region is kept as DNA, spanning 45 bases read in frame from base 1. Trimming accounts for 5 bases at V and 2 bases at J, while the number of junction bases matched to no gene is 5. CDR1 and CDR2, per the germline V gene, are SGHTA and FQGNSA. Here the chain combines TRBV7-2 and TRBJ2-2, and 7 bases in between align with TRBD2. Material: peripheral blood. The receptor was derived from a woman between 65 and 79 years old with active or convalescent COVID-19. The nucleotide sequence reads TGTGCCAGCAGCCAACTAGCGATAAACACCGGGGAGCTGTTTTTT. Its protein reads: CASSQLAINTGELFF.